The 20 T cell receptor beta chains reported below all come from one sample, sequenced in a study of post-analysis software for immune sequencing data. Whole-study results and caveats: Controls had lower frequencies than patients of about five TRBV segments, which included TRBV5-6, TRBV5-1 and TRBV20-1.

Antigens of these TCRs are unknown. Presence of unique molecular identifiers characterized the TCR beta cDNA libraries. TCRdb re-analysed the PCR reads in MiXCR, keeping a single row per CDR3 protein. This sample has 650,000 to 900,000 distinct CDR3 sequences, with about half found just once. The sequencing input was blood. These receptors all come from a girl between 5 and 17 years old with multiple sclerosis.

The rearrangement joins TRBV7-9 to TRBJ1-1; 8 bases are a match to TRBD1. V was clipped by 5 bases and J by 3 bases; unmatched bases: 11. The germline CDR1 and CDR2 sequences are SEHNR and FQNEAQ (reference sequence). This CDR3 is 16 amino acids long. Written as DNA, the CDR3 is TGTGCCAGCAGCCCGAACAGGGGGGGGGTGGACACTGAAGCTTTCTTT. As protein: CASSPNRGGVDTEAFF.

The V and J genes are TRBV20-1 and TRBJ2-6, with D possibly being TRBD2 (6 bases). CDR3 length equals 16 residues. In germline, CDR1 is DFQATT, CDR2 SNEGSKA (reference sequence). Between the trimmed V and J ends, which lost 0 bases and 4 bases, there was a span of 13 bases. For the CDR3, the DNA is TGCAGTGCTAGAGATCTGGGGGGACCAGGGGCCAACGTCCTGACTTTC. It codes for CSARDLGGPGANVLTF.

This chain joins TRBV9 and TRBJ2-4; a possible D gene is TRBD2 (5 bases). V was cut by 1 base and J by 10 bases, with 12 bases left in between. Germline-derived CDR1 and CDR2 are SGDLS and YYNGEE. The CDR3 has 13 residues. CDR3 sequence reads: CASSVNVGAIQYF. In nucleotides, the CDR3 is TGTGCCAGCAGCGTAAATGTGGGAGCGATTCAGTACTTC.

Only a few counts were recorded for this clonotype. V gene TRBV3-1 combines with J gene TRBJ2-3; D assignment may be TRBD1 or TRBD2 (5 bases each). Trimming pared 6 bases from V and 1 base from J, leaving 20 bases between. The CDR3 has 17 residues. Germline CDR1 reads LGHDT; CDR2 reads YNNKEL (reference sequence). DNA of the CDR3: TGTGCCAGCAGTCGTTGGTCTCCCCGGGGACGCACAGATACGCAGTATTTT. It yields the protein CASSRWSPRGRTDTQYF.

The chain employs TRBV4-2 and TRBJ2-7, with unresolved D. This CDR3 has 13 residues. Deletions cut 4 bases from V and 1 base from J, with 8 bases between. Germline-derived CDR1 and CDR2 are LGHNA and YNFKEQ. The CDR3 coding sequence is TGTGCCAGCAGCCCCTGGGATTCCTACGAGCAGTACTTC. This sequence encodes CASSPWDSYEQYF.

V is TRBV24-1 and J is TRBJ2-6; D uncertain. Trimming took off 0 bases at V and 0 bases at J, with 5 bases between the two ends. The CDR3 runs 16 residues. Germline values: CDR1 KGHDR, CDR2 SFDVKD. CDR3 sequence: CATSDLSDSGANVLTF. In DNA, the CDR3 is TGTGCCACCAGTGATTTGTCCGACTCTGGGGCCAACGTCCTGACTTTC.

This clonotype was observed a few times. The chain joins TRBV14 to TRBJ2-1; D uncertain. Germline V gene lookup returns CDR1 SGHDN and CDR2 FVKESK. Trimming shortened V by 4 bases and J by 2 bases, and 6 bases separated the two germline ends. The CDR3 totals 13 residues. DNA for the CDR3: TGTGCCAGCAGCCTCGAGACCTACAATGAGCAGTTCTTC. As protein: CASSLETYNEQFF.

This clonotype was found a few times. The rearrangement joins TRBV5-1 to TRBJ2-2; 7 bases line up with TRBD2. The CDR3 contains 14 residues. The germline gives CDR1 SGHRS, CDR2 YFSETQ. J gave up 2 bases and V 4 bases, and 2 bases lay outside the gene matches. This CDR3 is CASSRTRNTGELFF. In DNA, the CDR3 is TGCGCCAGCAGCCGGACTAGAAACACCGGGGAGCTGTTTTTT.

The table lists this clonotype with a few counts. This chain links TRBV13 with TRBJ2-7, with unresolved D. CDR1 is PRHDT, CDR2 FYEKMQ, per germline (reference sequence). This CDR3 spans 14 amino acids. V was clipped by 1 base and J by 2 bases, with 9 bases between them. The CDR3 DNA reads TGTGCCAGCAGCTTAGCCCGGAAAGCCTACGAGCAGTACTTC. This codes for CASSLARKAYEQYF.

The genes are TRBV12-3 or TRBV12-4 and TRBJ2-3, with D perhaps TRBD2 (5 bases). The CDR3 is 14 amino acids. V lost 6 bases to trimming and J lost 3 bases, with 13 bases between them. In nucleotides, the CDR3 is TGTGCCAGCAGGGTCTCGACTAAGACAGATACGCAGTATTTT. Its protein product is CASRVSTKTDTQYF.

The chain uses TRBV12-3 or TRBV12-4 and TRBJ2-1; TRBD2 matches 11 bases. V dropped 5 bases and J dropped 0; count of bases not matched to a gene: 9. The CDR3 runs 18 residues. In nucleotides, the CDR3 is TGTGCCAGCAGTCTTGGACTAGCGGGTACGACCTCCTACAATGAGCAGTTCTTC. This codes for CASSLGLAGTTSYNEQFF.

This clonotype has only one observation. The gene calls are TRBV4-2 and TRBJ2-5, with D uncertain. Deletions cut 4 bases from V and 11 bases from J, with 26 bases between. CDR1 LGHNA and CDR2 YNFKEQ come from the germline V gene. This CDR3 has 16 residues. CDR3 DNA: TGTGCCAGCAGCCCCGGTGTCACCTCGGCCCCATTGGAGCAGTACTTC. It codes for CASSPGVTSAPLEQYF.

This clonotype was counted between two and nine times. V usage is TRBV29-1 and J usage is TRBJ2-1, with D uncertain. This CDR3 is 11 amino acids long. The germline V gene encodes CDR1 SQVTM and CDR2 ANQGSEA. V was cut by 3 bases and J by 10 bases, with 10 bases left in between. CDR3 sequence (DNA): TGCAGCGTTGATCTGCGCTGGGAGCAGTTCTTC. It translates to CSVDLRWEQFF.

The rearrangement links TRBV21-1 to TRBJ1-5. TRBV21-1 is labeled a pseudogene. The CDR3 is 18 amino acids. In DNA form, the CDR3 reads TGTGCCAGCAGCAAAGCGGGCTTACCGGAGGCATTTAATCAGCCCCAGCATTTT. This encodes CASSKAGLPEAFNQPQHF.

The genes are TRBV12-3 or TRBV12-4 and TRBJ2-1, with D possibly being TRBD2 (5 bases). V was shortened by 7 bases and J by 9 bases, with 19 bases between the two germline ends. The CDR3 is 14 residues long. CDR3 residues: CASNPSTSDPEQFF. CDR3 DNA: TGTGCCAGCAACCCTTCTACTAGTGACCCTGAGCAGTTCTTC.

The CDR3 sequence: CAPPAANYGYTF. CDR3 DNA: TGTGCCCCACCGGCAGCTAACTATGGCTACACCTTC. The rearrangement joins TRBV9 to TRBJ1-2; D not resolved. Trimming removed 10 bases from V and 0 bases from J, with 10 bases in between. Germline V gene data show CDR1 as SGDLS and CDR2 as YYNGEE. The CDR3 is 12 residues long.

This clonotype was counted between two and nine times. The V gene is TRBV6-2 or TRBV6-3, the J gene TRBJ2-7; TRBD2 matches 7 bases. CDR1 is MNHEY and CDR2 is SVGEGT in the germline V gene. The CDR3 has 15 residues. The V segment lost 5 bases and the J segment 1 base; nucleotides outside the gene matches: 8. The CDR3 reads CASSPLADASYEQYF. In nucleotides, the CDR3 is TGTGCCAGCAGTCCTCTAGCGGATGCTTCCTACGAGCAGTACTTC.

The chain links TRBV12-5 to TRBJ2-2; D might be TRBD2 (6 bases). The CDR3 has 15 amino acids. Trimming removed 3 bases from V and 1 base from J, with 9 bases in between. CDR1 is LGHNT, CDR2 FRNRAP, per germline. The CDR3: CASGLTRGNTGELFF. CDR3 bases: TGTGCTAGTGGTTTAACGCGGGGGAACACCGGGGAGCTGTTTTTT.

The chain has TRBV29-1 and TRBJ2-4; D is ambiguous. Trimming took 1 base from V and 3 from J, leaving 10 bases between them. The CDR3 length is 14 residues. Germline V gene sequence: CDR1 SQVTM, CDR2 ANQGSEA. CDR3 in DNA: TGCAGCGTTGAAGCGCCTGCCGGCAAAAACATTCAGTACTTC. It translates to CSVEAPAGKNIQYF.

This clonotype occurred a few times. The chain carries TRBV7-9 and TRBJ2-7; 9 bases are a match to TRBD1. This CDR3 region has 14 residues. CDR1 and CDR2 (germline): SEHNR, FQNEAQ (reference sequence). The trim removed 5 bases at V and 3 bases at J, leaving 5 bases unmatched. CDR3 in amino acids: CASSIPGQGYEQYF. The CDR3 nucleotides are TGTGCCAGCAGCATTCCGGGACAGGGCTACGAGCAGTACTTC.